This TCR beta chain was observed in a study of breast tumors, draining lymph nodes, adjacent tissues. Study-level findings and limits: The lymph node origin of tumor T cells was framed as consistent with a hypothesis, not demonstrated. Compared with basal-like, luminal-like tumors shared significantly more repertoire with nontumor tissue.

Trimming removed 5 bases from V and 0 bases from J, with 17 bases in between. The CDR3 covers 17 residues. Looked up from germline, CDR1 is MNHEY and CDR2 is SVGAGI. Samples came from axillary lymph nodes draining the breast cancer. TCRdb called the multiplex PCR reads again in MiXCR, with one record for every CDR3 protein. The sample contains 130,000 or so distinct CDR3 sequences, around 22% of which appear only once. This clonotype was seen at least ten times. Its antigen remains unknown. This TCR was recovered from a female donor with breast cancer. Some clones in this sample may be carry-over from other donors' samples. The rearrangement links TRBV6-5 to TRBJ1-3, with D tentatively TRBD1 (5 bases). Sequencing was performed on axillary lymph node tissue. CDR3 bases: TGTGCCAGCAGTAGATTCTACAGGACCTACTCTGGAAACACCATATATTTT. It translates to CASSRFYRTYSGNTIYF.